These 8 T cell receptor beta chains share one sample of origin, sequenced in a study of T cell repertoires in cytomegalovirus infection. Antigens for these TCRs are unknown. TCRdb analysed the reads with MiXCR anew, one entry per CDR3 protein. Of 450,000 to 600,000 distinct CDR3 sequences listed, 30% to 35% were seen once; the top ten hold 15% to 20%. This material consisted of cultured PBMCs, taken from culture after CMV antigen stimulation. The receptors were gathered from a human donor in good health (CMV status not recorded). Some clones in this sample may be carry-over from other donors' samples.

This clonotype has only a few counts. This sequence joins TRBV7-8 and TRBJ1-3; D call uncertain. Germline V CDR1 and CDR2: SGHVS, FQNEAQ. Trimming took 6 bases from V and 0 from J, leaving 12 bases between them. CDR3 length: 15 amino acids. Here the CDR3 DNA reads TGTGCCAGCAGTTCGGACGGAAACTCTGGAAACACCATATATTTT. The encoded protein is CASSSDGNSGNTIYF.

This clonotype was seen only once. The J gene is TRBJ1-5, the V gene TRBV6-2 or TRBV6-3; possible D gene TRBD1, 5 bases. The CDR3 consists of 15 residues. Trimming left V 6 bases short and J 6 bases short, with 18 bases between. Germline V gene lookup returns CDR1 MNHEY and CDR2 SVGEGT. The CDR3 DNA reads TGTGCCAGCAGCACCCCCGGGCAGGGCCGTCAGCCCCAGCATTTT. As protein: CASSTPGQGRQPQHF.

The chain couples TRBV7-6 to TRBJ2-1, with 12 bases identical to TRBD1. The CDR3 is 15 amino acids. CDR1 and CDR2 (germline): SGHVS, FNYEAQ. V was pared by 5 bases and J by 9 bases, with 8 bases of the junction left unmatched. The CDR3 DNA sequence: TGTGCCAGCAGCCCGACGGGACAGGGGGCTCGTGAGCAGTTCTTC. Translation gives CASSPTGQGAREQFF.

This chain joins TRBV7-9 and TRBJ2-1; possibly TRBD2 for D (6 bases). The V and J ends lost 5 bases and 4 bases respectively, with 15 bases between them. The CDR3 is made up of 15 amino acids. Germline loops: CDR1 SEHNR, CDR2 FQNEAQ (reference sequence). The CDR3: CASSLGVADYNEQFF. The DNA of the CDR3 is TGTGCCAGCAGCCTGGGGGTAGCGGATTACAATGAGCAGTTCTTC.

This clonotype was detected once. The gene calls are TRBV4-1 and TRBJ2-7; D not certain. CDR3 length equals 13 residues. V shed 8 bases and J shed 6 bases, with 17 bases lying between them. Germline CDR1 and CDR2: MGHRA and YSYEKL. The CDR3 nucleotides read TGCGCCAGCGCGATCGTATTGGGTGGCGAGCAGTACGTC. This encodes CASAIVLGGEQYV.

The chain joins TRBV24-1 to TRBJ2-7; TRBD1 matches at 8 bases. Germline CDR1 KGHDR, CDR2 SFDVKD. The CDR3 extends over 13 amino acids. J was trimmed by 2 bases and V by 9 bases; bases with no gene match: 5. The CDR3 sequence is CATGQGTTYEQYV. CDR3 coding DNA: TGTGCCACCGGACAGGGAACTACCTACGAGCAGTACGTC.

The chain is built from TRBV4-3 and TRBJ2-3; TRBD1 agrees at 8 bases. V trimming: 1 base; J trimming: 6 bases; junction bases outside the gene matches: 15. Germline V lookup: CDR1 LGHNA, CDR2 YSLEER. The CDR3 contains 18 residues. CDR3 in amino acids: CASSQGGDRGWGVDTQYF. The CDR3 coding sequence is TGCGCCAGCAGCCAAGGTGGCGACAGGGGATGGGGAGTGGATACGCAGTATTTT.

The chain employs TRBV11-2 and TRBJ2-3; 7 positions agree with TRBD2. The V gene's germline CDR1 is SGHAT and CDR2 FQNNGV. The V gene end was trimmed by 5 bases and the J gene end by 5 bases; junction bases not matched to a gene: 10. This CDR3 contains 15 residues. CDR3 DNA sequence: TGTGCCAGCAGCCTAGGGGTCGCGGGAGTAGATACGCAGTATTTT. Translation: CASSLGVAGVDTQYF.